These 28 T cell receptor beta chains originate from one sample sequenced in a study of T cell responses to AZD1222 COVID-19 vaccine. Sequencing was performed with immunoSEQ multiplex PCR; in TCRdb, only in-frame clones are kept and a portion is missing. The sample consists of 100,000 or so clones, around 84% of them appearing once. The specimen was peripheral blood, collected 28 days after the second AZD1222 dose. Receptors originate from an adult who received the AZD1222 COVID-19 vaccine.

The chain joins TRBV12-3 or TRBV12-4 to TRBJ1-2; possible D gene TRBD1, 5 bases. The V gene lost 6 bases and the J gene lost 4 bases, with 12 bases spanning the gap. The CDR3 totals 13 residues. The CDR3 coding sequence is TGTGCCAGCAGCCGGCCGACAGCCTATGGCTACACCTTC. It specifies CASSRPTAYGYTF.

This chain links TRBV29-1 with TRBJ2-5, with D possibly called TRBD1 or TRBD2 (5 bases each). Germline V gene data show CDR1 as SQVTM and CDR2 as ANQGSEA. This CDR3 comprises 15 residues. Trimming removed 6 bases from V and 5 bases from J, with 22 bases in between. This chain's CDR3 is CSVMGVGTMGETQYF. CDR3 DNA sequence: TGCAGCGTAATGGGGGTCGGCACCATGGGGGAGACCCAGTACTTC.

The gene calls are TRBV7-8 and TRBJ2-3; D uncertain. Trimming removed 5 bases from V and 1 base from J, with 10 bases in between. CDR1 and CDR2 from the germline V gene are SGHVS and FQNEAQ. CDR3 size: 14 residues. The CDR3 DNA reads TGTGCCAGCAGCCGTCTTGGGGGCACAGATACGCAGTATTTT. It encodes CASSRLGGTDTQYF.

The V and J genes are TRBV3-1 (or the pseudogene TRBV3-2) and TRBJ2-7, with 10 bases identical to TRBD2. Trimming at V came to 2 bases and at J to 2 bases, leaving 0 bases not matched to a gene. The CDR3 has 14 amino acids. CDR1 is LGHDT and CDR2 is YNNKEL in the germline V gene (reference sequence). CDR3 DNA: TGTGCCAGCAGCCAAAGCGGGAGGGCCTACGAGCAGTACTTC. Its protein product is CASSQSGRAYEQYF.

The rearrangement links TRBV7-2 to TRBJ1-4; 10 bases fit TRBD1. Trimming took 5 bases from V and 7 from J; bases not matched to a gene: 4. CDR1 is SGHTA, CDR2 FQGNSA, per germline. The CDR3 runs to 14 residues. DNA for the CDR3: TGTGCCAGCAGCCCGACAGGGGGCCGTGAAAAACTGTTTTTT. This gives the protein CASSPTGGREKLFF.

The rearrangement uses TRBV4-3 and TRBJ1-5; 9 nucleotides align to TRBD1. Germline lookup yields CDR1 LGHNA and CDR2 YSLEER. V dropped 0 bases and J dropped 1; count of bases not matched to a gene: 7. This CDR3 comprises 18 residues. The CDR3: CASSQDRGTGTSNQPQHF. DNA for the CDR3: TGCGCCAGCAGCCAAGATCGTGGGACAGGGACCAGCAATCAGCCCCAGCATTTT.

The chain recombines TRBV5-4 with TRBJ2-7; D unresolved. CDR1 is SGHNT and CDR2 is YYREEE in the germline V gene (reference sequence). The V gene lost 2 bases and the J gene lost 6 bases, with 18 bases spanning the gap. The CDR3 loop spans 15 amino acids. CDR3 sequence reads: CASSFRERNTFEQYF. The CDR3 DNA sequence: TGTGCCAGCAGCTTCAGAGAGCGAAACACCTTCGAGCAGTACTTC.

This sequence joins TRBV5-4 and TRBJ2-2; TRBD2 aligns across 7 bases. This CDR3 has 17 amino acids. Germline CDR1 is SGHNT and CDR2 is YYREEE (reference sequence). V lost 0 bases and J lost 0; bases outside the gene matches: 5. The CDR3 protein is CASSLGGGLSNTGELFF. The CDR3 nucleotides are TGTGCCAGCAGCTTGGGGGGAGGGTTATCGAACACCGGGGAGCTGTTTTTT.

The chain combines TRBV7-6 with TRBJ2-3; D assignment may be TRBD1 or TRBD2 (6 bases each). The CDR3 covers 17 residues. The germline V gene encodes CDR1 SGHVS and CDR2 FNYEAQ. Trimming took off 5 bases at V and 4 bases at J, with 22 bases between the two ends. The CDR3 loop reads CASSPRGAPRAPDTQYF. The CDR3 DNA reads as TGTGCCAGCAGCCCGAGGGGGGCGCCGAGAGCACCAGATACGCAGTATTTT.

The chain combines TRBV6-5 with TRBJ2-1, with 7 bases aligning to TRBD2. Germline CDR1 reads MNHEY; CDR2 reads SVGAGI. With V trimmed by 0 bases and J by 10 bases, 3 bases remained unmatched. This CDR3 has 13 amino acids. This chain's CDR3 is CASSYSREREQFF. Here the CDR3 DNA reads TGTGCCAGCAGTTACTCGCGGGAGCGGGAGCAGTTCTTC.

The chain combines TRBV19 with TRBJ2-6, with D possibly being TRBD1 (6 bases). The V and J ends lost 5 bases and 0 bases respectively, with 11 bases between them. The CDR3 covers 16 residues. Germline V gene sequence: CDR1 LNHDA, CDR2 SQIVND (reference sequence). This CDR3 reads CASSAGQSSGANVLTF. DNA for the CDR3: TGTGCCAGTAGTGCCGGACAGAGCTCTGGGGCCAACGTCCTGACTTTC.

This clone has only one observation. This sequence joins TRBV30 and TRBJ2-3; 8 positions match TRBD1. Trimming at V came to 3 bases and at J to 3 bases, leaving 2 bases not matched to a gene. Per the germline V gene, CDR1 is GTSNPN and CDR2 is SVGIG (reference sequence). The CDR3 spans 13 residues. The CDR3: CAWRDRVTDTQYF. The CDR3 DNA sequence: TGTGCCTGGAGGGACAGGGTTACAGATACGCAGTATTTT.

The V gene is TRBV2, the J gene TRBJ1-5, with D possibly being TRBD1 (6 bases). V was clipped by 2 bases and J by 7 bases, with 15 bases between them. The CDR3 covers 15 residues. The V gene's germline CDR1 is SNHLY and CDR2 FYNNEI. The CDR3 loop reads CASSESEGGIQPQHF. CDR3 bases: TGTGCCAGCAGTGAATCGGAAGGGGGGATACAGCCCCAGCATTTT.

The CDR3 sequence: CASSIRTDNEKLFF. The DNA for the CDR3 is TGTGCCAGTAGTATTCGGACAGATAATGAAAAACTGTTTTTT. This chain connects TRBV19 to TRBJ1-4; TRBD1 might be the D (6 bases). Trimming shortened V by 3 bases and J by 4 bases, and 9 bases separated the two germline ends. This CDR3 region has 14 residues. CDR1 and CDR2 (germline): LNHDA, SQIVND (reference sequence).

J is TRBJ2-1 and V is TRBV6-2 or TRBV6-3; D is possibly TRBD1 (5 bases). Germline-derived CDR1 and CDR2 are MNHEY and SVGEGT. The V and J ends lost 3 bases and 2 bases respectively, with 11 bases between them. The CDR3 has 15 residues. CDR3 residues: CASSYIGATYNEQFF. In nucleotides, the CDR3 is TGTGCCAGCAGTTATATAGGGGCGACCTACAATGAGCAGTTCTTC.

The gene calls are TRBV7-2 and TRBJ2-5; TRBD1 aligns across 11 bases. The J segment lost 7 bases and the V segment lost 1 base, leaving 8 bases of the junction unmatched. This CDR3 region has 16 residues. Germline V gene sequence: CDR1 SGHTA, CDR2 FQGNSA. The CDR3 loop reads CASSLGTGGGEVTQYF. The CDR3 coding sequence is TGTGCCAGCAGCTTAGGGACAGGGGGCGGTGAAGTGACCCAGTACTTC. Based on the CDR3 plus reference TRBV7-2 and TRBJ2-5, the full variable domain is GAGVSQSPSNKVTEKGKDVELRCDPISGHTALYWYRQSLGQGLEFLIYFQGNSAPDKSGLPSDRFSAERTGGSVSTLTIQRTQQEDSAVYLCASSLGTGGGEVTQYFGPGTRLLVL.

V is TRBV19 and J is TRBJ2-7; 9 positions match TRBD2. The CDR3 consists of 17 residues. Germline CDR1 is LNHDA and CDR2 is SQIVND (reference sequence). J was trimmed by 3 bases and V by 5 bases; bases with no gene match: 14. CDR3 region: CASSPEGGAGGFYEQYF. The CDR3 bases are TGTGCCAGTAGTCCCGAAGGGGGAGCGGGGGGCTTCTACGAGCAGTACTTC.

The CDR3 DNA follows: TGTGCCAGTAGTGTGTGGACAGGGCAAACGGAGACCCAGTACTTC. This gives the protein CASSVWTGQTETQYF. J is TRBJ2-5 and V is TRBV19; TRBD1 aligns across 8 bases. Germline loops: CDR1 LNHDA, CDR2 SQIVND (reference sequence). CDR3 length: 15 amino acids. Germline trimming cut 5 bases from V and 5 bases from J; bases unmatched to any gene: 10.

The chain links TRBV6-6 to TRBJ2-7; 9 bases are a match to TRBD1. The CDR3 contains 16 residues. The junction had 6 bases not matched to a gene; V was cut back by 0 bases and J by 3 bases. The germline gives CDR1 MNHNY, CDR2 SVGAGI (reference sequence). The CDR3 nucleotides read TGTGCCAGCAGTTACTCGACCGGGACAGGGCGCTACGAGCAGTACTTC. This codes for CASSYSTGTGRYEQYF.

The chain employs TRBV7-3 and TRBJ2-1; 11 bases match TRBD2. V was pared by 0 bases and J by 4 bases, with 11 bases of the junction left unmatched. CDR3 length: 19 amino acids. Germline values: CDR1 SGHTA, CDR2 FQGTGA. CDR3 in DNA: TGTGCCAGCAGCTTAACTGGCCCAGGGACTAGCGGCATGTACAATGAGCAGTTCTTC. Translating it yields CASSLTGPGTSGMYNEQFF. Complete variable domain (other parts from reference TRBV7-3 and TRBJ2-1): GAGVSQTPSNKVTEKGKYVELRCDPISGHTALYWYRQSLGQGPEFLIYFQGTGAADDSGLPNDRFFAVRPEGSVSTLKIQRTERGDSAVYLCASSLTGPGTSGMYNEQFFGPGTRLTVL.

The genes are TRBV7-2 and TRBJ1-4; no clear D gene. CDR1 and CDR2 from the germline V gene are SGHTA and FQGNSA. The germline V and J ends were trimmed by 2 bases and 8 bases, with 12 bases remaining between them. The CDR3 length is 14 residues. The CDR3 loop reads CASSLYREEEKLFF. Written as DNA, the CDR3 is TGTGCCAGCAGCTTATACCGAGAAGAGGAAAAACTGTTTTTT.

The chain couples TRBV28 to TRBJ2-7, with 7 bases aligning to TRBD1. The CDR3 totals 14 residues. CDR1 MDHEN and CDR2 SYDVKM come from the germline V gene. The V gene end was trimmed by 7 bases and the J gene end by 0 bases; junction bases not matched to a gene: 6. The CDR3, as DNA: TGTGCCAGCATCCCAGGGGGTCTCTCCTACGAGCAGTACTTC. It translates to CASIPGGLSYEQYF. Drawing the rest from reference TRBV28 and TRBJ2-7, the complete variable domain is DVKVTQSSRYLVKRTGEKVFLECVQDMDHENMFWYRQDPGLGLRLIYFSYDVKMKEKGDIPEGYSVSREKKERFSLILESASTNQTSMYLCASIPGGLSYEQYFGPGTRLTVT.

This rearrangement joins TRBV21-1 to TRBJ1-5; no DNA check was done on the table's D call, TRBD1. TRBV21-1 is a pseudogene locus. The CDR3 runs to 19 residues. The CDR3, as DNA: TGTGCCAGCAGCAAAGGGAGGACAGGGGGGAGTAAGAGCAATCAGCCCCAGCATTTT. As protein: CASSKGRTGGSKSNQPQHF.

The chain joins TRBV7-3 to TRBJ1-6; D is uncertain. The germline V and J ends were trimmed by 5 bases and 7 bases, with 18 bases remaining between them. Germline lookup yields CDR1 SGHTA and CDR2 FQGTGA. This CDR3 spans 16 amino acids. CDR3 in DNA: TGTGCCAGCAGCGAGCTGCTGACAATGTCAAATTCACCCCTCCACTTT. Amino acids: CASSELLTMSNSPLHF.

The V and J genes are TRBV2 and TRBJ2-2, with D possibly called TRBD1 or TRBD2 (5 bases each). With 6 bases removed from V and 5 bases from J, the gap between germline ends came to 16 bases. CDR1 is SNHLY, CDR2 FYNNEI, per germline. This CDR3 has 15 residues. The CDR3 reads CASRDRDEGTGELFF. The CDR3 DNA reads as TGTGCCAGCAGAGACCGGGACGAGGGGACCGGGGAGCTGTTTTTT.

The chain carries TRBV6-5 and TRBJ2-5, with D perhaps TRBD1 (6 bases). Per the germline V gene, CDR1 is MNHEY and CDR2 is SVGAGI. Trimming removed 2 bases at V and 5 bases at J, with 15 bases between. The CDR3 sequence is 15 residues long. The CDR3 loop reads CASSYSVQGTETQYF. The CDR3 DNA follows: TGTGCCAGCAGTTACAGCGTCCAGGGGACGGAGACCCAGTACTTC.

The chain couples TRBV10-1 to TRBJ1-6; no firm D call. Trimming removed 1 base from V and 8 bases from J, with 6 bases in between. Germline assignment: CDR1 WNHNN and CDR2 SYGVQD (reference sequence). The CDR3 extends over 13 amino acids. CDR3 region: CASSEFLDSPLHF. DNA for the CDR3: TGCGCCAGCAGTGAGTTCCTGGATTCACCCCTCCACTTT.

V usage is TRBV5-1 and J usage is TRBJ2-7, with a possible D match to TRBD1 (6 bases). The V end lost 4 bases, the J end lost 4 bases, and 18 bases lay between the germline ends. CDR1 SGHRS and CDR2 YFSETQ come from the germline V gene. This CDR3 contains 15 residues. DNA of the CDR3: TGCGCCAGCAGCGTAGGGACACCCCCTGGGTACGAGCAGTACTTC. Translated, it gives CASSVGTPPGYEQYF.